This TCR beta chain is drawn from a study of cytomegalovirus exposure and HLA in healthy donors. The study's findings and limits: The study designated fewer than 200 TCR beta chains cytomegalovirus-associated.

About this clone itself: Its antigen is not known.

The ends lost 0 bases at V and 7 bases at J; junction bases unmatched: 11. CDR1 SGHNT and CDR2 YYREEE come from the germline V gene (reference sequence). The CDR3 totals 16 residues. 60 Vbeta and 13 Jbeta primers were used in PCR. Method: immunoSEQ multiplex PCR; TCRdb's copy keeps in-frame clones and lacks some. The sample has some 150,000 clones; about 80% are singletons. The sequenced material came from PBMCs. The J gene is TRBJ2-7, the V gene TRBV5-4; 9 bases line up with TRBD2. This sequence was found in a male donor in good health and CMV-seronegative. In DNA, the CDR3 is TGTGCCAGCAGCTTGGCCCCAGCGGGAGGCCCCTGGGAGCAGTACTTC. Protein: CASSLAPAGGPWEQYF.